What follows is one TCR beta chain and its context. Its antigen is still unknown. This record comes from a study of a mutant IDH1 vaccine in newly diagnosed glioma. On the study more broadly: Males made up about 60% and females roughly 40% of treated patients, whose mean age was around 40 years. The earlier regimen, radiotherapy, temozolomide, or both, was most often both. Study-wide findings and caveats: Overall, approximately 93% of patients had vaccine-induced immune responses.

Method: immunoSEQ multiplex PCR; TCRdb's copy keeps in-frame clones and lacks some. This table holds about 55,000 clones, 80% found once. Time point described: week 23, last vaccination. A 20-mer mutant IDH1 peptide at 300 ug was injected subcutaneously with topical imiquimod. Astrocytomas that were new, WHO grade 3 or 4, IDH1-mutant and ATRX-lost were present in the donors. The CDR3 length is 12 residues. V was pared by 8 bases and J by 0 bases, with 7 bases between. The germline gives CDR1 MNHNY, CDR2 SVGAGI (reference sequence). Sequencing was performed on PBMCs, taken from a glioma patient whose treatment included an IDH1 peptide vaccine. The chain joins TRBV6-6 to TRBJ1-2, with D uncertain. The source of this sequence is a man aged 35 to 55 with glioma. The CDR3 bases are TGTGCCAGCTTGGTTCCTAACTATGGCTACACCTTC. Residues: CASLVPNYGYTF.